The 6 T cell receptor beta chains below all came from one sample that was sequenced in a study of CD8 T cells in ankylosing spondylitis. TCRdb passed the 5' RACE reads through MiXCR, listing each CDR3 protein once. The table has 30,000 to 40,000 distinct CDR3 sequences, 10% to 13% seen once. Sequenced sample: blood, either unsorted or a sorted T cell fraction (not recorded which). These receptors all stem from a male donor with ankylosing spondylitis or in good health (not recorded which).

The sample holds many counts of this clonotype. The chain couples TRBV19 to TRBJ1-5; D uncertain. The CDR3 covers 15 residues. Germline V gene sequence: CDR1 LNHDA, CDR2 SQIVND (reference sequence). V was pared by 8 bases and J by 11 bases, with 25 bases between. As DNA, the CDR3 is TGTGCCAGTCATACCGGTTCCGGGGAGGTATCAGCCCAGCATTTT. It translates to CASHTGSGEVSAQHF.

This clonotype was picked up many times. The chain has TRBV5-1 and TRBJ2-7; D possibly corresponds to TRBD1 (6 bases). CDR1 is SGHRS and CDR2 is YFSETQ in the germline V gene. The CDR3 consists of 14 residues. V lost 2 bases and J 3 bases, leaving 12 bases between the germline ends. CDR3 nucleotide sequence: TGCGCCAGCAGCTTCAGGACAGCTAGCTACGAGCAGTACTTC. Residues: CASSFRTASYEQYF.

This clonotype was seen at least ten times. CDR3 nucleotide sequence: TGTGCCAGCAGCCGAGAGGACGGGGGCGCAAATGAAAAACTGTTTTTT. Protein: CASSREDGGANEKLFF. This chain joins TRBV9 and TRBJ1-4; possibly TRBD1 for D (6 bases). V lost 4 bases, J lost 5 bases, and 18 bases lay in between. Germline V gene lookup returns CDR1 SGDLS and CDR2 YYNGEE. The CDR3 totals 16 residues. The full variable domain, with the rest looked up from reference TRBV9 and TRBJ1-4, is DSGVTQTPKHLITATGQRVTLRCSPRSGDLSVYWYQQSLDQGLQFLIQYYNGEERAKGNILERFSAQQFPDLHSELNLSSLELGDSALYFCASSREDGGANEKLFFGSGTQLSVL.

This clonotype was counted ten times or more. The V call is TRBV6-5, the J call TRBJ1-1, with D perhaps TRBD1 (5 bases). CDR1 MNHEY and CDR2 SVGAGI come from the germline V gene. This CDR3 comprises 17 residues. The V and J ends lost 4 bases and 4 bases respectively, with 22 bases between them. The CDR3 sequence is CASSLIRGLRLGTEAFF. The DNA for the CDR3 is TGTGCCAGCAGTTTGATCCGGGGCCTTCGTCTGGGCACTGAAGCTTTCTTT.

This clonotype has ten or more counts. The chain combines TRBV12-3 or TRBV12-4 with TRBJ2-2, with no clear D. This CDR3 comprises 14 residues. Trimming took 0 bases from V and 3 from J, leaving 5 bases between them. CDR3 protein: CASSLAVYTGELFF. The CDR3 nucleotides are TGTGCCAGCAGTTTAGCGGTGTACACCGGGGAGCTGTTTTTT.

This clonotype was seen many times. This chain uses TRBV9 with TRBJ1-2, with no clear D. Trimming left V 4 bases short and J 2 bases short, with 12 bases between. This CDR3 spans 14 amino acids. CDR1 and CDR2 from the germline V gene are SGDLS and YYNGEE. This chain's CDR3 is CASSPNVENYGYTF. CDR3 bases: TGTGCCAGCAGCCCGAACGTGGAGAACTATGGCTACACCTTC.